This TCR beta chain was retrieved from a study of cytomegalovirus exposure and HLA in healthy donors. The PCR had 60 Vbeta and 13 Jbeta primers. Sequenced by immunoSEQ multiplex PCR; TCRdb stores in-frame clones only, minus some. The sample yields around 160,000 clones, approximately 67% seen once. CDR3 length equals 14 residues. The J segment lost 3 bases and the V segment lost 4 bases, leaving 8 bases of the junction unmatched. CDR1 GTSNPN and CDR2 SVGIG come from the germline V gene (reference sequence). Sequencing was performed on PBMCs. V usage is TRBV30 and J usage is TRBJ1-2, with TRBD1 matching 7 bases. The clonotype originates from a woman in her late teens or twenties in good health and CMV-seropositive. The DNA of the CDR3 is TGTGCCTGGATCCCCGCCCAGGGGGACTATGGCTACACCTTC. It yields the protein CAWIPAQGDYGYTF.